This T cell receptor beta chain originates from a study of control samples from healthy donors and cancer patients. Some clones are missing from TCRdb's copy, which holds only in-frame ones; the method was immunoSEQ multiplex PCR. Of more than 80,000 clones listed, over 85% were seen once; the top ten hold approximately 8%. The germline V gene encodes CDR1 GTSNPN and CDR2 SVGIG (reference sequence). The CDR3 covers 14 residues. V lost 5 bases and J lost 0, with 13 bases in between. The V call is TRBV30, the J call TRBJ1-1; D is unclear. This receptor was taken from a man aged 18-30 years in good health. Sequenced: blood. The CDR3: CAWGGTALNTEAFF. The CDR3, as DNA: TGTGCCTGGGGAGGTACAGCCTTGAACACTGAAGCTTTCTTT.